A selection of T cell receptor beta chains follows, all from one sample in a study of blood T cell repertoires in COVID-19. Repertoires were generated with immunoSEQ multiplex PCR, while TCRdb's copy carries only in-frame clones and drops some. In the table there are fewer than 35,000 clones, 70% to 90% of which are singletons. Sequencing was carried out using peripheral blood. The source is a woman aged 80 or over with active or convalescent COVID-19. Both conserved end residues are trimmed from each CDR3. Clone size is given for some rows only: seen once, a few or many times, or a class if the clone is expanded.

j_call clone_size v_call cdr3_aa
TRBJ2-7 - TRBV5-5 ASSLVRDLPWEQY
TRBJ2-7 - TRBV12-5 ASGLVGTSGQQY
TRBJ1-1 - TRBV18 ASSRTAKNTEAF
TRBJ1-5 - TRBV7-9 ASSLAEGQVNNQPQH
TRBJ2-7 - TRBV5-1 ASSESSAAYEQY
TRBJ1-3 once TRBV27 ASSSLQVSSGNTIY
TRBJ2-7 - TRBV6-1 ASSERSGTLYYEQY
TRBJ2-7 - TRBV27 ASRRQGNSYEQY
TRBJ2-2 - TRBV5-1 ASSPGHTNTGELF
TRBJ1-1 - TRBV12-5 ASGSDRGTEAF
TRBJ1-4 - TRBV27 ASSLDRPNRANLEKLF
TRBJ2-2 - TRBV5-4 ASSGGSYPGVTGELF
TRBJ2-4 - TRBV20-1 SASPLAGGPWNIQY
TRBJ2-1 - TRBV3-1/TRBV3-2 ASSPPGGGNEQF
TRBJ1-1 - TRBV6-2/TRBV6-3 ASSYQEAEAF
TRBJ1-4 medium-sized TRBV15 ATSRGTPTSKKLF
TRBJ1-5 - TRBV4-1 ASSSGQGNQPQH
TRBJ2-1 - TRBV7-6 ASSDTPGQVDEQF
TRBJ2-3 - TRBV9 ASSPPGGAFFDTQY
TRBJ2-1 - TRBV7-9 ASSLASGAYNEQF
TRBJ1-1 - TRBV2 ASRKARGTEAF
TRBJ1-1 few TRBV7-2 ASSPTRQGQEAF
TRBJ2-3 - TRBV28 ASRRADTQY
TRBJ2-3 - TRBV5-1 ASSLVPSTGTDTQY
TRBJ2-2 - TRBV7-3 ASSLRTQTSGGKNTGELF
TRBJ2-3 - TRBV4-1 ASSQGGTGVSTDTQY
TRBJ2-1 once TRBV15 ATNLGDSNNEQF
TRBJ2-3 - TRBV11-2 ASSLAGGLTDTQY
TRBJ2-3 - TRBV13 ASRTSGGAWDTQY
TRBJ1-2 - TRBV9 ASGEGPIANYGYT
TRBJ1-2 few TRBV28 ASSSPRVGGNYGYT
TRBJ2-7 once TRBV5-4 ASSLGPNSYEQY
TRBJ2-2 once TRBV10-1 ASSERDFSGELF
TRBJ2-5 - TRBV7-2 ASSLYLAGGPGTQY
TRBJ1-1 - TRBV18 ASSRQGVDTEAF
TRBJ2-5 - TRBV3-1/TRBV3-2 ASSQDGLAAETQY
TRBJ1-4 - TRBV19 ASSISEKLF